The 3 T cell receptor beta chains below all came from one sample that was sequenced in a study of T cell changes during pregnancy in multiple sclerosis. Sequencing was performed with immunoSEQ multiplex PCR; in TCRdb, only in-frame clones are kept and a portion is missing. The sample yields tens of thousands of clones, around 90% seen once. The specimen was CD4+ T cells from peripheral blood mononuclear cells, collected before pregnancy. All receptors come from a female donor with multiple sclerosis, enrolled in a pregnancy study.

The chain links TRBV27 to TRBJ2-7, with 8 nucleotides matching TRBD1. V was clipped by 8 bases and J by 3 bases; unmatched bases: 6. Germline loops: CDR1 MNHEY, CDR2 SMNVEV (reference sequence). This CDR3 contains 13 residues. As DNA, the CDR3 is TGTGCCAGCGCGGACAGGGCGAACTACGAGCAGTACTTC. As protein: CASADRANYEQYF.

The CDR3 reads CASSATAQGNFDGSNQPQHF. DNA of the CDR3: TGTGCCAGCAGCGCCACTGCACAGGGGAACTTCGACGGTAGCAATCAGCCCCAGCATTTT. V is TRBV21-1 and J is TRBJ1-5; the listed D gene, TRBD1, was not tested against the DNA. TRBV21-1 is a pseudogene. The CDR3 length is 20 residues.

In its sample, this clone was seen once. The CDR3 protein is CASTYGGEAFF. The CDR3 region has the DNA TGTGCCAGCACCTATGGGGGGGAGGCTTTCTTT. The rearrangement links TRBV6-6 to TRBJ1-1, with TRBD1 as a possible D gene (5 bases). This CDR3 region has 11 residues. Germline V gene data show CDR1 as MNHNY and CDR2 as SVGAGI (reference sequence). The germline V and J ends were trimmed by 7 bases and 11 bases, with 14 bases remaining between them.